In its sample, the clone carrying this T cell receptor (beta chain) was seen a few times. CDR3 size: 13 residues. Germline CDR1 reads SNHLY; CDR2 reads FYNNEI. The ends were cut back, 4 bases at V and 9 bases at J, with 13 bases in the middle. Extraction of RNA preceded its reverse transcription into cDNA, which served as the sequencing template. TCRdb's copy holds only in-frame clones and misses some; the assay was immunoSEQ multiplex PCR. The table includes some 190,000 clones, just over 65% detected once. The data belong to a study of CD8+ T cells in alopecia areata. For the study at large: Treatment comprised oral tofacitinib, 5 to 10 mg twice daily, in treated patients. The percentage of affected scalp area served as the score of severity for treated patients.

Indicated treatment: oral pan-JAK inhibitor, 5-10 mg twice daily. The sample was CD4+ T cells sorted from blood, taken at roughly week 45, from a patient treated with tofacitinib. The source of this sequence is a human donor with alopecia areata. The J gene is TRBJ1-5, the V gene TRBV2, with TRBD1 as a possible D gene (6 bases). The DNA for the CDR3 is TGTGCCAGCAGTGGGACAGTAGATCGGCCCCAGCATTTT. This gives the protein CASSGTVDRPQHF. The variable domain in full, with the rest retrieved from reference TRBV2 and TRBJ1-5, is EPEVTQTPSHQVTQMGQEVILRCVPISNHLYFYWYRQILGQKVEFLVSFYNNEISEKSEIFDDQFSVERPDGSNFTLKIRSTKLEDSAMYFCASSGTVDRPQHFGDGTRLSIL.